This TCR beta chain comes out of a study of tumor-infiltrating lymphocytes in primary liver carcinoma. With respect to this clonotype: What it recognizes is unknown.

A constant-region primer primed TCR beta cDNA synthesis from about 0.45 ug of total RNA. Three rounds of nested multiplex PCR with slightly modified ARM-PCR produced TCR beta libraries. Running roughly 10 cycles apiece, the first two PCR rounds relied on TRBV1-TRBV30 forward primers together with a C-beta reverse primer. TCRdb reprocessed the multiplex PCR reads with MiXCR, giving one entry per CDR3 protein. The sample yields about 130,000 distinct CDR3 sequences, 55% to 75% seen once. The CDR3 loop spans 14 amino acids. Germline CDR1 reads MDHEN; CDR2 reads SYDVKM. V was trimmed by 6 bases and J by 1 base, leaving 12 bases between them. Study-wide results and caveats: Paired tumor-adjacent and tumor-blood samples overlapped less than tumor region pairs did. The study found a significantly higher top-250-clone fraction in tumors than in blood (p = 0.039).

DNA and RNA were both co-extracted from about 19-30 mg of bulk tissue that had not been sorted. The gene calls are TRBV28 and TRBJ1-2; D ambiguous. The sequence derives from a woman aged 55-69 years with primary liver carcinoma and hepatitis B virus infection. The source material was liver tumor tissue from sampling region 3. Stated subset: tumor region T3, left-lateral pole. Here the CDR3 DNA reads TGTGCCAGCAGGCCACATGTCAGTAACTATGGCTACACCTTC. It is translated as CASRPHVSNYGYTF.